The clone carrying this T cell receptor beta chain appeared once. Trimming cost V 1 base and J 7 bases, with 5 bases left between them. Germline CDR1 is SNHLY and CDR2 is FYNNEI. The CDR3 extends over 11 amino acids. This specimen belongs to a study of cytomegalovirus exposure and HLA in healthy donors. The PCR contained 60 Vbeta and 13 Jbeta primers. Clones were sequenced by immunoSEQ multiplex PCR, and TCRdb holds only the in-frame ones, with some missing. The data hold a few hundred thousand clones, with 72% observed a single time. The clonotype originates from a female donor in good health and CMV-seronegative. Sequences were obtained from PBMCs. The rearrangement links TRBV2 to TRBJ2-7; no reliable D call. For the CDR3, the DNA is TGTGCCAGCAGTGAAGGCCGGGAGCAGTACTTC. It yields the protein CASSEGREQYF.